These 22 T cell receptor beta chains were sequenced from one sample in a study of OX40 agonist ivuxolimab in advanced cancers. Assay used: immunoSEQ multiplex PCR; TCRdb lists only in-frame clones, some missing. The table includes around 150,000 clones, approximately 90% detected once. Sequences were derived from CD4+ or CD8+ T cells sorted from blood, sampled in a trial of the OX40 agonist ivuxolimab. These receptors were obtained from an adult with an advanced solid tumor such as melanoma, head and neck, liver or kidney cancer.

The rearrangement uses TRBV27 and TRBJ1-1; D possibly corresponds to TRBD1 (5 bases). This CDR3 is 14 amino acids long. Germline assignment: CDR1 MNHEY and CDR2 SMNVEV (reference sequence). V was trimmed by 6 bases and J by 2 bases, leaving 13 bases between them. CDR3 sequence (DNA): TGTGCCAGCAGGCCACAGGTTGGAAACACTGAAGCTTTCTTT. Encoded protein: CASRPQVGNTEAFF.

This chain uses TRBV6-5 with TRBJ2-1; no clear D. CDR3 length: 14 residues. Germline values: CDR1 MNHEY, CDR2 SVGAGI. Trimming pared 6 bases from V and 1 base from J, leaving 10 bases between. CDR3 region: CASSDGPSYNEQFF. The DNA for the CDR3 is TGTGCCAGCAGCGACGGGCCTTCCTACAATGAGCAGTTCTTC.

V gene TRBV28 combines with J gene TRBJ2-7, with TRBD2 matching 8 bases. CDR1 is MDHEN, CDR2 SYDVKM, per germline. J lost 3 bases, V lost 2 bases, and 12 bases had no gene match. The CDR3 totals 17 residues. The CDR3: CASSLNPQASGRYEQYF. CDR3 DNA sequence: TGTGCCAGCAGTTTAAACCCCCAGGCTAGCGGGCGCTACGAGCAGTACTTC.

This rearrangement joins TRBV12-5 to TRBJ1-1; 12 nucleotides match TRBD1. The V segment lost 4 bases and the J segment 6 bases; nucleotides outside the gene matches: 6. From germline, CDR1 is LGHNT and CDR2 FRNRAP. This CDR3 is built from 15 residues. CDR3 in DNA: TGTGCTAGTGGTTCGGGACAGGGGGCGTTCTCTGAAGCTTTCTTT. Translation gives CASGSGQGAFSEAFF.

In the case of this clone: The same CDR3 also results from other DNA sequences found in this sample. The rearrangement links TRBV5-1 to TRBJ1-1; perhaps TRBD1 as D (5 bases). Germline V gene data show CDR1 as SGHRS and CDR2 as YFSETQ. V was cut by 0 bases and J by 1 base, with 7 bases left in between. The CDR3 has 14 amino acids. The CDR3 coding sequence is TGCGCCAGCAGCTTGGTCGGGGGGAACACTGAAGCTTTCTTT. Translating it yields CASSLVGGNTEAFF.

The J gene is TRBJ2-1, the V gene TRBV5-1; 8 bases agree with TRBD2. The germline V gene has CDR1 SGHRS and CDR2 YFSETQ. Trimming cost V 4 bases and J 7 bases; bases outside gene matches: 13. The CDR3 sequence is 16 residues long. The CDR3 DNA sequence: TGCGCCAGCAGCCCATTATGGGCGGGAGGATCGAATGAGCAGTTCTTC. Translating it yields CASSPLWAGGSNEQFF. The full variable domain, rest sourced from reference TRBV5-1 and TRBJ2-1, is KAGVTQTPRYLIKTRGQQVTLSCSPISGHRSVSWYQQTPGQGLQFLFEYFSETQRNKGNFPGRFSGRQFSNSRSEMNVSTLELGDSALYLCASSPLWAGGSNEQFFGPGTRLTVL.

Details on this clone: Other DNA variants within this sample encode the same CDR3. V is TRBV29-1 and J is TRBJ1-5; no firm D call. This CDR3 is 12 amino acids long. Trimming took 4 bases from V and 5 from J, leaving 9 bases between them. Germline V gene data show CDR1 as SQVTM and CDR2 as ANQGSEA. CDR3 in DNA: TGCAGCGTTGGGGCAAGGGATCAGCCCCAGCATTTT. Translation gives CSVGARDQPQHF.

The chain has TRBV28 and TRBJ2-7, with 9 nucleotides matching TRBD1. After removal of 1 base from V and 6 bases from J, the junction contained 7 bases not matched to a gene. The CDR3 is made up of 15 amino acids. Germline loops: CDR1 MDHEN, CDR2 SYDVKM. DNA for the CDR3: TGTGCCAGCAGTTTATACCGGACAGGGGCTACCGAGCAGTACTTC. Protein sequence: CASSLYRTGATEQYF.

The chain carries TRBV7-9 and TRBJ2-7; 7 bases fit TRBD2. CDR3 length: 18 residues. Germline V lookup: CDR1 SEHNR, CDR2 FQNEAQ (reference sequence). The V segment lost 1 base and the J segment 7 bases; nucleotides outside the gene matches: 19. CDR3 in amino acids: CASSLGSAGAQVWREQYF. The CDR3, as DNA: TGTGCCAGCAGCTTAGGGTCGGCGGGAGCCCAGGTCTGGCGGGAGCAGTACTTC.

The rearrangement links TRBV5-1 to TRBJ2-2; D uncertain. V was cut by 2 bases and J by 6 bases, with 2 bases left in between. The CDR3 runs to 11 residues. Germline values: CDR1 SGHRS, CDR2 YFSETQ. The CDR3 sequence is CASSFPGELFF. The DNA for the CDR3 is TGCGCCAGCAGCTTTCCCGGGGAGCTGTTTTTT.

This chain links TRBV28 with TRBJ1-1; 7 bases fit TRBD1. Germline loops: CDR1 MDHEN, CDR2 SYDVKM. This CDR3 region has 14 residues. The J segment lost 5 bases and the V segment lost 3 bases, leaving 6 bases of the junction unmatched. The CDR3 coding sequence is TGTGCCAGCAGTTTGGGGGACAGTCGGACTGAAGCTTTCTTT. Translated: CASSLGDSRTEAFF.

V is TRBV18 and J is TRBJ2-7; possible D gene TRBD1, 5 bases. CDR3 length equals 12 residues. Germline V gives CDR1 KGHSH, CDR2 LQKENI. The V and J ends lost 5 bases and 5 bases respectively, with 10 bases between them. The CDR3 loop reads CASSYRNDEQYF. The CDR3 DNA follows: TGTGCCAGCTCATACAGGAACGACGAGCAGTACTTC.

The rearrangement joins TRBV7-2 to TRBJ1-1, with D possibly matching TRBD1 (5 bases). Germline CDR1 SGHTA, CDR2 FQGNSA. This CDR3 comprises 13 residues. The V gene lost 2 bases and the J gene lost 4 bases, with 8 bases spanning the gap. The CDR3 bases are TGTGCCAGCAGCTTACTCGACAGCACTGAAGCTTTCTTT. It specifies CASSLLDSTEAFF. Combining the CDR3 with reference TRBV7-2 and TRBJ1-1 gives the whole variable domain GAGVSQSPSNKVTEKGKDVELRCDPISGHTALYWYRQSLGQGLEFLIYFQGNSAPDKSGLPSDRFSAERTGGSVSTLTIQRTQQEDSAVYLCASSLLDSTEAFFGQGTRLTVV.

The chain recombines TRBV6-5 with TRBJ2-1, with D perhaps assigned TRBD1 or TRBD2 (6 bases each). The CDR3 is 11 residues long. Germline CDR1 reads MNHEY; CDR2 reads SVGAGI. Trimming removed 6 bases from V and 10 bases from J, with 10 bases in between. The CDR3: CASREGDEQFF. DNA of the CDR3: TGTGCCAGCAGGGAGGGGGACGAGCAGTTCTTC.

This clone showed up just a few times. This chain connects TRBV7-8 to TRBJ1-4; TRBD1 aligns across 9 bases. CDR3 length equals 15 residues. CDR1 SGHVS and CDR2 FQNEAQ come from the germline V gene. The ends lost 6 bases at V and 8 bases at J; junction bases unmatched: 10. This CDR3 reads CASRTGRDRVEKLFF. Here the CDR3 DNA reads TGTGCCAGCAGGACGGGCCGGGACAGGGTGGAAAAACTGTTTTTT.

Regarding this clone: This same CDR3 is encoded by further DNA sequences in the sample. The J gene is TRBJ2-7, the V gene TRBV9, with TRBD2 identical over 13 bases. The germline CDR1 and CDR2 sequences are SGDLS and YYNGEE. The J segment lost 2 bases and the V segment lost 3 bases, leaving 2 bases of the junction unmatched. CDR3 length: 15 residues. Here the CDR3 reads CASSGGLAGAYEQYF. CDR3 sequence (DNA): TGTGCCAGCAGCGGTGGACTAGCGGGGGCCTACGAGCAGTACTTC.

The chain couples TRBV28 to TRBJ2-4, with 7 bases that match TRBD1. Germline V lookup: CDR1 MDHEN, CDR2 SYDVKM. J gave up 0 bases and V 7 bases, and 6 bases lay outside the gene matches. The CDR3 contains 15 residues. CDR3 bases: TGTGCCAGCAAATCAGGGGGTACAGCCAAAAACATTCAGTACTTC. Encoded protein: CASKSGGTAKNIQYF.

This chain joins TRBV19 and TRBJ2-5; 8 positions match TRBD1. The germline V gene encodes CDR1 LNHDA and CDR2 SQIVND (reference sequence). Trimming removed 8 bases from V and 4 bases from J; junction bases left unmatched: 6. CDR3 length equals 13 residues. The CDR3 region is CASRGQVLETQYF. The CDR3 DNA follows: TGTGCCAGTCGGGGACAGGTCCTAGAGACCCAGTACTTC.

CDR3 nucleotide sequence: TGTGCCAGCAGTTACTCTTTCGGGACAGGGACCTATGGCTACACCTTC. It specifies CASSYSFGTGTYGYTF. J is TRBJ1-2 and V is TRBV6-5, with TRBD1 matching 9 bases. This CDR3 spans 16 amino acids. CDR1 is MNHEY, CDR2 SVGAGI, per germline. Trimming removed 0 bases from V and 4 bases from J; junction bases left unmatched: 6.

The V and J genes are TRBV29-1 and TRBJ1-1; weak D call: TRBD1 (5 bases). The germline CDR1 and CDR2 sequences are SQVTM and ANQGSEA. Between the trimmed V and J ends, which lost 7 bases and 6 bases, there was a span of 12 bases. The CDR3 runs to 11 residues. The CDR3 sequence is CSGITGAEAFF. The DNA of the CDR3 is TGCAGCGGCATCACAGGAGCTGAAGCTTTCTTT.

CDR3 sequence: CASSLVIGDEQFF. DNA of the CDR3: TGTGCCAGCAGTTTAGTTATAGGGGATGAGCAGTTCTTC. The chain joins TRBV28 to TRBJ2-1; the D gene is possibly TRBD1 (5 bases). CDR1 is MDHEN and CDR2 is SYDVKM in the germline V gene. This CDR3 is built from 13 residues. V was shortened by 2 bases and J by 8 bases, with 10 bases between the two germline ends. The whole variable domain, filled in from reference TRBV28 and TRBJ2-1, reads DVKVTQSSRYLVKRTGEKVFLECVQDMDHENMFWYRQDPGLGLRLIYFSYDVKMKEKGDIPEGYSVSREKKERFSLILESASTNQTSMYLCASSLVIGDEQFFGPGTRLTVL.

This clone was detected once. The V and J genes are TRBV2 and TRBJ2-7, with D tentatively TRBD1 or TRBD2 (5 bases each). CDR1 is SNHLY and CDR2 is FYNNEI in the germline V gene. V shed 2 bases and J shed 6 bases, with 17 bases lying between them. The CDR3 is 15 amino acids. The CDR3 DNA is TGTGCCAGCAGTGAAACCGAGGGGTACAGGAGCGAGCAGTACTTC. Translated, it gives CASSETEGYRSEQYF.